This TCR beta chain emerged from a study of cytomegalovirus exposure and HLA in healthy donors (dated by TCRdb to 2017 to 2019). For the study in its entirety: According to an earlier analysis of 587 of the donors, about 190 million T cells yielded roughly 110 million unique TCR beta sequences and about 300 Gb of sequence data. In the later analysis, no new phenotypic data were used to find candidate immune exposures; instead, reliance was placed on TCR beta sequences and their occurrence across donors. Class I and class II HLA loci were covered by the typing at four-digit resolution. The genetic ancestry cluster associated with self-reported Caucasian donors included 70% to 85% of the roughly 410 genotyped donors. To study patterns of TCR occurrence, a later analysis re-analyzed previously published TCR beta repertoires from just over 650 donors and added high-resolution HLA genotyping. Alongside the repertoire data, information on donor age, sex, ethnicity and CMV serostatus was compiled. Four or five DR-DQ haplotypes were handled as single units for association and clustering because linkage in the cohort was strong. The study aimed to test whether cataloging public T cell receptors could reveal signatures of past pathogen exposure. Among about 360 genotyped donors of the cohort, an average of around 240,000 unique TCR beta nucleotide sequences were sequenced per donor, roughly a sixth of them non-productive. The number of typed donors differed by locus: roughly 629-630 for A, B, C, DRB1 and DQB1; about 520 for DQA1; 600 to 610 for DPA1; and roughly 450 for DPB1. The T cell repertoires of 666 subjects were profiled by immunosequencing and related to cytomegalovirus serostatus. To predict cytomegalovirus infection status, the study brought together high-throughput TCR immunosequencing, statistical association of individual TCRs with disease status, and machine learning. Genome-wide SNP genotypes for about 65% of the 666 donors were used in a later genetic analysis, which treated that subset as a discovery cohort. An earlier analysis of around 580 of the donors used high-throughput TCR beta sequencing to judge whether each TCR beta V gene segment behaved as functional or pseudogenic. All discovery cohort repertoires had been generated using a single sequencing platform. An early release covering roughly 600 HLA-typed donors comprised approximately 300 gigabases of sequencing data and around 80 million unique TCR sequences. Besides the first cohort of approximately 670 subjects, a separate validation cohort made up of roughly 130 different subjects was used. General study outcomes and caveats: An earlier analysis of approximately 570 of the donors showed that most TCR beta V segments appeared in productive rearrangements either about 87% or about 30% of the time, which broadly matched IMGT annotations. Correlated functional status among segregating V segments might reflect linkage disequilibrium, but an unknown experimental factor could not be ruled out. Because HLA typing was unavailable for some donors at each locus, only the typed subset was used in association tests. This cohort had only TCR beta chains sequenced, and the lack of alpha or paired-chain data limited which features could be detected. Specific HLA alleles were associated with 16,951 TCR beta sequences at a false discovery rate of 0.05 in a later analysis. In a later analysis, HLA-associated TCR beta chains showed more clonal expansion and lower generation probabilities than non-associated chains that were equally common. A few of the identified cytomegalovirus-associated TCR beta chains were confirmed in vitro to be specific for cytomegalovirus antigens. The only immune exposure information available for the cohort was CMV serostatus. The classifier was reported to diagnose cytomegalovirus status with high specificity and sensitivity in both the original and validation cohorts. A later analysis found that most CMV-associated TCR beta chains appeared HLA-restricted, with HLA associations seemingly driven largely by CMV exposure. Strong co-occurrence of HLA alleles, especially DR and DQ, made assigning TCR associations to individual alleles difficult. According to a later analysis, TCR association rates differed among HLA loci, with DRB1 alleles showing the most associated TCRs and HLA-C alleles showing the fewest. V-gene and J-gene trimming of TCR beta chains was associated with a missense DCLRE1C variant in a later genetic analysis, and the association was replicated in an independent cohort. According to a later genetic analysis, donors in an Asian-associated ancestry cluster had fewer N-insertions in productive TCRs than the approximately 700-donor mean. A total of roughly 160 TCR beta chains were listed by the study as associated with cytomegalovirus. The earlier analysis of about 600 of the donors excluded roughly 16 rarely observed V segments, including chromosome 9 orphons, because counts were too low. Presence/absence analyses assumed roughly uniform sequencing depth across donors, an assumption that may not hold. According to the authors, the approach could potentially be generalized to other disease states and immunological phenotypes. A cluster of highly shared sequence variants was judged likely to represent a technical artifact of the sequencing pipeline. A later analysis reported that several top co-occurrence clusters appeared linked to parvovirus B19, influenza, CMV and Epstein-Barr virus. Most TCR sequences were seen in very few donors, while some public TCRs were found in many individuals. Some IMGT-functional V segments, including TRBV6-2 and TRBV6-3, could not be told apart with the 87-base-pair reads, so those segments were excluded. A further reported finding was that TCR beta sequences accurately predicted the HLA-A and HLA-B alleles for most subjects in the first cohort.

The cohort consisted of 650 to 850 healthy bone marrow donors. At the time of sampling, every cohort member was nominally healthy, though immune exposures that went unrecorded were likely present. The donor was CMV seronegative and belonged to the group of 380 or so seronegative cohort members. A peripheral blood sample was collected from each donor, and TCR beta sequencing was performed on peripheral blood mononuclear cells. The Qiagen DNeasy Blood Extraction Kit was used to extract genomic DNA from the blood cell samples. In the case of this clone: This clone's antigen is unknown. No much larger clonotype is one base removed from it; base qualities were not supplied.

The library came from the immunoSEQ multiplex PCR assay. For the multiplex PCR, a mixture combining 60 forward primers for TCR Vbeta segments and 13 reverse primers for TCR Jbeta segments was used. Amplification of the CDR3 region of rearranged TCR beta genes was performed with a multiplex PCR assay on genomic DNA. Amplified TCR beta libraries were sequenced as 87-base-pair reads on the Illumina HiSeq System. The authors' pipeline ran thus. Across the 500 to 750 repertoires, a later analysis counted tens of millions of unique TCR beta chains, roughly 11 million of which were shared by at least two donors. To remove PCR and sequencing errors, raw reads were error-corrected and collapsed into unique sequences using a nearest-neighbor algorithm that merged closely related sequences. To assign V, D and J gene segments, CDR3 sequences were aligned to IMGT reference sequences. Each retained sequence needed at least a six-nucleotide match to both a V gene segment and a J gene segment. Rearrangements were called productive when the CDR3 lacked stop codons and stayed in frame with V and J; all others were non-productive. Following IMGT convention, CDR3 was defined as the stretch from the second conserved V-encoded cysteine up to the conserved J-encoded phenylalanine. In an earlier analysis of around 600 of the donors, sequences lacking an unambiguous match to a single V gene segment were excluded. An earlier analysis of fewer than 650 of the donors classified V segments as functional when productive rearrangements were above 56.7% and as segregating when the standard deviation between donors was above 5%. A statistical classification framework was built for diagnosing cytomegalovirus status from the catalog of TCR beta chain sequences. V and J gene assignment, in a later analysis, came from comparing TCR nucleotide sequences with IMGT/GENE-DB human TR gene sequences. The TCRdist pipeline was used in a later analysis to assign CDR3 sequences and most-parsimonious VDJ recombination scenarios. In a later analysis, each TCR beta chain was defined by its CDR3 amino acid sequence together with its V-gene family, and reads without a unique V-gene family were excluded. A later analysis removed 500 to 600 highly shared, low-generation-probability nucleotide sequences to deal with suspected cross-contamination and a sequencing artifact. In a later analysis, a clonal expansion index was calculated for each public chain from normalized within-repertoire ranks of inferred template counts. In a later analysis, generation probabilities were computed with a VDJ recombination model fitted to out-of-frame rearrangements, and the resulting probabilities were checked against IGoR. In a later analysis, hypergeometric tests were used to score TCR-TCR, TCR-HLA and TCR-CMV co-occurrence, with a repertoire-size bias correction applied to TCR pairs. A later analysis estimated false discovery rates by permuting HLA or CMV assignments 20 times. A later analysis grouped co-occurring TCRs with DBSCAN, adding TCRdist sequence similarity when clustering within HLA-allele-positive subsets. Repertoires with fewer than 30,000 or more than 120,000 public chains were left out of co-occurrence clustering, as were four to six repertoires with anomalous nucleotide sharing. TCRdb provides this immuneACCESS table in a form limited to in-frame rearrangements. Some clones are lacking; in checked studies, under half of them reflect an unresolved V gene, and why the rest are absent is not known. The V and J calls and clone size are taken from that table; D and trimming were inferred from the DNA. The sample contains about 100,000 clones, 65% to 80% of them found a single time. Of the sample, 1.5% to 2% falls within the top ten clones.

CDR1 ENHRY and CDR2 SYGVKD were looked up in the germline V gene. From the cysteine through the phenylalanine, the CDR3 covers 14 amino acids. Just the 42-base CDR3 DNA is kept, in frame starting at base 1. Compared with germline, V lacks 6 bases and J lacks 2 bases; bases without a gene match: 3. Source material: PBMCs. The V and J segments used are TRBV10-3 and TRBJ2-3, with 9 bases matching TRBD1. The sequence came from a woman between 40 and 55 years old in good health and CMV-seronegative. The CDR3 in this case is CAISRDRDTDTQYF. The nucleotides are TGTGCCATCAGCCGGGACAGGGACACAGATACGCAGTATTTT.